This TCR beta chain is drawn from a study of blood T cell repertoires in COVID-19 (TCRdb year 2020). With regard to the full study: Samples from collaborators originated in the United States, Italy and Spain and spanned both the acute and convalescent phases of COVID-19. A freely available public database, intended as a resource for researchers studying the immune response to SARS-CoV-2, is where the repertoires were released. The prospective study material was composed of cDNA or gDNA derived from T cells, B-cell-depleted T cells, or PBMCs. Where HLA class I and class II types were available, the types were taken from metadata supplied by the sample provider, not from assay-based typing. Sample metadata almost always included a de-identified subject ID, COVID-19 status, age in years and sex. Samples came from the ongoing ImmuneRACE study (first 160 participants) plus 1,254 subjects from 6 global collaborators. The dataset comprised deeply sampled blood TCRbeta repertoires from subjects exposed to, actively infected with, or recovered from COVID-19. Paper-wide results and their limitations: The quantity of clinical and demographic metadata differed by source and by participant and was supplied without curation.

This clone was recorded once. Its antigen is not yet known. No much larger clone exists at a distance of one base, and base qualities are not known. Participants in the prospective study were enrolled through a virtual design, were aged roughly 18 to 100 years, and lived in 24 United States geographic areas. In the prospective study, cohorts were assigned on the basis of participant-reported clinical history obtained from a screening survey and a study questionnaire. Recovered participants in ImmuneRACE Cohort 3 were defined as having two consecutive negative NP/OP PCR tests, clearance from a healthcare professional, or resolution of symptoms. In the prospective study, mobile phlebotomists collected whole blood, serum and a nasopharyngeal or oropharyngeal swab from each participant. Prospective study participants could optionally give additional blood draws and questionnaires over an approximately two-month period. Before DNA extraction, prospective study blood samples were shipped either frozen or at room temperature.

CDR1 and CDR2, per the germline V gene, are SGHRS and YFSETQ. From the cysteine through the phenylalanine, the CDR3 covers 14 amino acids. The only DNA kept is the CDR3, 42 bases in frame from the first base. The trim is 1 base for V and 7 bases for J, with a gap of 14 bases between the germline ends. TCRbeta CDR3 regions were amplified from genomic DNA by means of the immunoSEQ Assay, a bias-controlled multiplex PCR. The paper's processing steps were these. The number of nucleated cells in each sample was estimated from the amplification of reference gene primers within the assay. To quantify the absolute abundance of each unique TCRbeta CDR3 rearrangement, sequence reads were collapsed and filtered. For each sample, productive Simpson clonality was calculated as the square root of Simpson's diversity index across productive rearrangements. Drawn from immuneACCESS, this table holds only the in-frame rearrangements with V and J called that TCRdb kept. Clones are partly lost; checked studies trace under half to an unresolved V gene and leave the rest unexplained. From that table come the V and J calls and clone size; the DNA was used to work out D and trimming. The sample records about 180,000 clones, approximately 85% of which are singletons. The ten largest clones capture roughly 8.7% of the sample.

Material for sequencing was PBMCs or T cells enriched from blood (not recorded which). The TCR was taken from a woman under 40 who had recovered from COVID-19. This sequence uses TRBV5-1 and TRBJ1-1; 5 matching bases give a weak D call of TRBD1. The nucleotides read TGCGCCAGCAGCTTGTGGGGGGTCGAAGGTGAAGCTTTCTTT. Its protein product is CASSLWGVEGEAFF.